These 6 T cell receptor beta chains originate from one sample sequenced in a study of T cell repertoires in cytomegalovirus infection (dated by TCRdb to 2018 to 2020). The sample was run on an Illumina HiSeq 1500. The public reads were reanalyzed by TCRdb: fastp trimming at Q25, MiXCR alignment, in-frame beta chains only. All rows with the same CDR3 protein become a single entry with the most common DNA and genes. In all, the sample holds about 310,000 distinct CDR3 sequences, and roughly a sixth of those were seen once. The ten largest clones add up to 12% of the sample. Sequenced: PBMCs. These receptors were obtained from a human donor in good health (CMV status not recorded). Some clones in this sample may be carry-over from other donors' samples.

This clonotype was recorded many times. The chain carries TRBV11-2 and TRBJ1-2; 7 bases are shared with TRBD1. The ends lost 5 bases at V and 2 bases at J; junction bases unmatched: 8. Germline lookup yields CDR1 SGHAT and CDR2 FQNNGV. This CDR3 contains 15 residues. The CDR3 reads CASSVNRGLNYGYTF. Written as DNA, the CDR3 is TGTGCCAGCAGCGTCAACAGGGGCCTAAACTATGGCTACACCTTC. The full variable domain, its missing parts supplied by reference TRBV11-2 and TRBJ1-2, is EAGVAQSPRYKIIEKRQSVAFWCNPISGHATLYWYQQILGQGPKLLIQFQNNGVVDDSQLPKDRFSAERLKGVDSTLKIQPAKLEDSAVYLCASSVNRGLNYGYTFGSGTRLTVV.

The CDR3 spells CASRTSGGSHEQYF. Written as DNA, the CDR3 is TGTGCCAGCAGAACTAGCGGGGGGTCCCACGAGCAGTACTTC. V and J are TRBV12-3 or TRBV12-4 and TRBJ2-7; 12 bases align to TRBD2. The CDR3 sequence is 14 residues long. V lost 6 bases to trimming and J lost 5 bases; unmatched junction nucleotides: 5.

The chain is built from TRBV3-1 and TRBJ2-7, with D tentatively TRBD1 (6 bases). The CDR3 runs 14 residues. V lost 1 base, J lost 2 bases, and 9 bases lay in between. The germline V gene encodes CDR1 LGHDT and CDR2 YNNKEL (reference sequence). DNA for the CDR3: TGTGCCAGCAGCCAAGGGGGGCGACCCTACGAGCAGTACTTC. The encoded protein is CASSQGGRPYEQYF.

This clonotype has a handful of counts. This chain joins TRBV18 and TRBJ2-2, with TRBD2 identical over 8 bases. Germline CDR1 KGHSH, CDR2 LQKENI. The CDR3 contains 17 residues. V lost 2 bases to trimming and J lost 3 bases; unmatched junction nucleotides: 8. The CDR3 bases are TGTGCCAGCTCACCAATATACATACTAGCGGACACCGGGGAGCTGTTTTTT. Its translation: CASSPIYILADTGELFF.

The J gene is TRBJ2-7, the V gene TRBV2, with TRBD1 identical over 9 bases. Trimming cost V 6 bases and J 6 bases; bases outside gene matches: 9. The CDR3 extends over 14 amino acids. From germline, CDR1 is SNHLY and CDR2 FYNNEI. The CDR3 nucleotides are TGTGCCAGCAGAGGGACAGGGCGTGTAGGCGAGCAGTACTTC. Its protein is CASRGTGRVGEQYF. Using reference TRBV2 and TRBJ2-7 for the parts outside the CDR3, the full variable domain is EPEVTQTPSHQVTQMGQEVILRCVPISNHLYFYWYRQILGQKVEFLVSFYNNEISEKSEIFDDQFSVERPDGSNFTLKIRSTKLEDSAMYFCASRGTGRVGEQYFGPGTRLTVT.

V is TRBV11-2 and J is TRBJ2-5, with D maybe TRBD2 (9 bases). CDR3 length: 18 residues. Germline V gene data show CDR1 as SGHAT and CDR2 as FQNNGV. V was shortened by 5 bases and J by 5 bases, with 27 bases between the two germline ends. CDR3: CASSPQGASGAVIETQYF. Written as DNA, the CDR3 is TGTGCCAGCAGCCCCCAGGGGGCTAGCGGGGCAGTCATCGAGACCCAGTACTTC.